These T cell receptor beta chains were read from a single sample in a study of T cell repertoires in cytomegalovirus infection. TCRdb reprocessed the reads with MiXCR, giving one entry per CDR3 protein. The repertoire consists of about 530,000 distinct CDR3 sequences, with 26% occurring once and the leading ten covering roughly 13%. The sample taken for sequencing was PBMCs. These receptors were taken from a human donor in good health (CMV status not recorded). Some clones in this sample may be carry-over from other donors' samples. Both conserved end residues are part of each CDR3. The D gene is left open where the match is weak. Clone sizes are given selectively: once, few, many, or a class where the clone is expanded.

D gene: .
V gene: TRBV11-1
clone size: .
J gene: TRBJ2-5
CDR3 length: 14
CDR3 DNA: TGTGCCAGCAGCTTGACGGACGCCCAAGAGACCCAGTACTTC
CDR3 protein: CASSLTDAQETQYF

D gene: .
V gene: TRBV11-3
clone size: .
J gene: TRBJ2-7
CDR3 length: 15
CDR3 DNA: TGTGCCAGCAGCCCAGGGGCAGGACGATCCTACGAGCAGTACTTC
CDR3 protein: CASSPGAGRSYEQYF

D gene: .
V gene: TRBV4-1
clone size: few
J gene: TRBJ2-1
CDR3 length: 16
CDR3 DNA: TGCGCCAGCAGCCAAGATACGGCGGTTACGCCCCGCGAGCAGTTCTTC
CDR3 protein: CASSQDTAVTPREQFF

D gene: TRBD1
V gene: TRBV7-9
clone size: few
J gene: TRBJ1-1
CDR3 length: 14
CDR3 DNA: TGTGCCAGCAGCTTCCAGGGGGGATTTACTGAAGCTTTCTTT
CDR3 protein: CASSFQGGFTEAFF

D gene: TRBD2
V gene: TRBV29-1
clone size: .
J gene: TRBJ2-1
CDR3 length: 15
CDR3 DNA: TGCAGCGTTGATGCGGTAGCGGGGTACTCGGATGAGCAGTTCTTC
CDR3 protein: CSVDAVAGYSDEQFF

D gene: TRBD2
V gene: TRBV5-1
clone size: .
J gene: TRBJ2-3
CDR3 length: 17
CDR3 DNA: TGCGCCAGCAGCCCAAATCGACTAGCGGATCTCACAGATACGCAGTATTTT
CDR3 protein: CASSPNRLADLTDTQYF

D gene: .
V gene: TRBV23-1
clone size: .
J gene: TRBJ2-1
CDR3 length: 16
CDR3 DNA: TGCGCCAGCAGTCAATCTTCTAGCTCCTCTTACAATGAGCAGTTCTTC
CDR3 protein: CASSQSSSSSYNEQFF

D gene: TRBD2
V gene: TRBV6-2/TRBV6-3
clone size: few
J gene: TRBJ2-6
CDR3 length: 16
CDR3 DNA: TGTGCCAGCAGTTACTTGGGAGGGCCTGGGGCCAACGTCCTGACTTTC
CDR3 protein: CASSYLGGPGANVLTF

D gene: TRBD2
V gene: TRBV7-1
clone size: .
J gene: TRBJ2-7
CDR3 length: 15
CDR3 DNA: TGTGCCAGCAGCTCGAGGGGAGGGTCCCATTACGAGCAGTACTTC
CDR3 protein: CASSSRGGSHYEQYF

D gene: .
V gene: TRBV7-9
clone size: .
J gene: TRBJ2-7
CDR3 length: 14
CDR3 DNA: TGTGCCAGCAGCTTAAATCGTGCAGGCTACGAGCAGTACTTC
CDR3 protein: CASSLNRAGYEQYF

D gene: .
V gene: TRBV28
clone size: .
J gene: TRBJ1-5
CDR3 length: 16
CDR3 DNA: TGTGCCAGCAGTTTATGGGCAGGACTAACTAATCAGCCCCAGCATTTT
CDR3 protein: CASSLWAGLTNQPQHF

D gene: .
V gene: TRBV12-3/TRBV12-4
clone size: few
J gene: TRBJ1-1
CDR3 length: 13
CDR3 DNA: TGTGCCAGCAGGACGGACGGGTACACTGAAGCTTTCTTT
CDR3 protein: CASRTDGYTEAFF

D gene: TRBD2
V gene: TRBV6-2/TRBV6-3
clone size: many
J gene: TRBJ2-7
CDR3 length: 16
CDR3 DNA: TGTGCCAGCAGTTCCCTAAGCGGGAGAGGCTCCTACGAGCAGTACTTC
CDR3 protein: CASSSLSGRGSYEQYF

D gene: .
V gene: TRBV5-6
clone size: .
J gene: TRBJ2-4
CDR3 length: 16
CDR3 DNA: TGTGCCAGCAGCTTGGTCCGGGGACTAGCCAAAAACATTCAGTACTTC
CDR3 protein: CASSLVRGLAKNIQYF

D gene: TRBD1
V gene: TRBV7-8
clone size: few
J gene: TRBJ2-7
CDR3 length: 14
CDR3 DNA: TGTGCCAGCAGCTCCAGGGGGAAAACCTACGAGCAGTACTTC
CDR3 protein: CASSSRGKTYEQYF

D gene: .
V gene: TRBV6-2/TRBV6-3
clone size: .
J gene: TRBJ2-1
CDR3 length: 12
CDR3 DNA: TGTGCCAGCAGTTCCTACAGAGCTGTGAAGTTCTTC
CDR3 protein: CASSSYRAVKFF

D gene: .
V gene: TRBV6-2/TRBV6-3
clone size: .
J gene: TRBJ2-1
CDR3 length: 14
CDR3 DNA: TGTGCCAGCAGTTTTAGGGGACTTTACAATGAGCAGTTCTTC
CDR3 protein: CASSFRGLYNEQFF

D gene: .
V gene: TRBV11-3
clone size: few
J gene: TRBJ2-5
CDR3 length: 16
CDR3 DNA: TGTGCCAGCAGCTCCATCTGGGCGGACCCATTGGAGACCCAGTACTTC
CDR3 protein: CASSSIWADPLETQYF

D gene: .
V gene: TRBV7-2
clone size: many
J gene: TRBJ2-5
CDR3 length: 14
CDR3 DNA: TGTGCCAGCAGCCCGGGACGGGAACTGGAGACCCAGTACTTC
CDR3 protein: CASSPGRELETQYF

D gene: TRBD1
V gene: TRBV28
clone size: few
J gene: TRBJ2-3
CDR3 length: 15
CDR3 DNA: TGTGCCAGCAGAAAGGACAGGGGGCAAGGAGATACGCAGTATTTT
CDR3 protein: CASRKDRGQGDTQYF